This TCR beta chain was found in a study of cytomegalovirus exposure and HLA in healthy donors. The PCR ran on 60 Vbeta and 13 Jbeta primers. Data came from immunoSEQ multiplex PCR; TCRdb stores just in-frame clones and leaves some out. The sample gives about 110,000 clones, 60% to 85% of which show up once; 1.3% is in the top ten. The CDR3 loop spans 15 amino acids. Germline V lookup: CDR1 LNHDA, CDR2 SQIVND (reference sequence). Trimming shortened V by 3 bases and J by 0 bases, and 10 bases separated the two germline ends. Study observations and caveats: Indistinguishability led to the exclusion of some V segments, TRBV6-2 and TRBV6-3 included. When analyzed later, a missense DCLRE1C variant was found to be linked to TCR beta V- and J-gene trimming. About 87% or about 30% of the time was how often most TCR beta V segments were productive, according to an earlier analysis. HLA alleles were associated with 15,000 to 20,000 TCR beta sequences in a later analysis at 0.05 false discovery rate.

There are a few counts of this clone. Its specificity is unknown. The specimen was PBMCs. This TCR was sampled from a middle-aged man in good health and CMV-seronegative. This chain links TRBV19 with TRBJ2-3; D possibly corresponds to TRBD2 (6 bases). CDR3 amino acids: CASSISSDSTDTQYF. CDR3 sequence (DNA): TGTGCCAGTAGTATCTCTAGCGATAGCACAGATACGCAGTATTTT. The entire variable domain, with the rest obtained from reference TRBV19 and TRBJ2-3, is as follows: DGGITQSPKYLFRKEGQNVTLSCEQNLNHDAMYWYRQDPGQGLRLIYYSQIVNDFQKGDIAEGYSVSREKKESFPLTVTSAQKNPTAFYLCASSISSDSTDTQYFGPGTRLTVL.